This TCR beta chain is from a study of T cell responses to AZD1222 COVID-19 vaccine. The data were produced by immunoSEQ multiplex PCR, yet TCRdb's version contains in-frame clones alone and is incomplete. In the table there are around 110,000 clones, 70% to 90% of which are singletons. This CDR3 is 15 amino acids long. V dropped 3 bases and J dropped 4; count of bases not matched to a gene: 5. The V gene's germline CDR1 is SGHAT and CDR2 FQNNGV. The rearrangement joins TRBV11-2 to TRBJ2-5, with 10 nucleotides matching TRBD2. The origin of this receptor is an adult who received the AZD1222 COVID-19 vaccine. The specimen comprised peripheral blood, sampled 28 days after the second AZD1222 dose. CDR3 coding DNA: TGTGCCAGCAGCTTGAATAGCGGGGGGTCAGAGACCCAGTACTTC. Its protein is CASSLNSGGSETQYF.